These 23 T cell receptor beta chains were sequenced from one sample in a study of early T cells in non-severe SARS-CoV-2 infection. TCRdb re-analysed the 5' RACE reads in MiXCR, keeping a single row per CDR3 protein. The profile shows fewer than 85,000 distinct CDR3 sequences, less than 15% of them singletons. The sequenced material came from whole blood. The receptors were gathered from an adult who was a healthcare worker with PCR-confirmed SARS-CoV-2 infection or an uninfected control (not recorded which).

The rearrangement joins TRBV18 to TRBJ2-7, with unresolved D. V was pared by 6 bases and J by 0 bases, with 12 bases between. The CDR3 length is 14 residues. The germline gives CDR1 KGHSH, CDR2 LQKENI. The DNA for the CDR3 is TGTGCCAGCTCCCCGGCCCGAAGCTCCTACGAGCAGTACTTC. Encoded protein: CASSPARSSYEQYF.

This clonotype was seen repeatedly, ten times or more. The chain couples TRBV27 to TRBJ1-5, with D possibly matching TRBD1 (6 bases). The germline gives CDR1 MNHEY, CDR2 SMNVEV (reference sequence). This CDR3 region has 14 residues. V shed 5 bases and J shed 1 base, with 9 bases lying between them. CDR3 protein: CASSRQGSNQPQHF. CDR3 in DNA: TGTGCCAGCAGTCGGCAGGGGAGCAATCAGCCCCAGCATTTT.

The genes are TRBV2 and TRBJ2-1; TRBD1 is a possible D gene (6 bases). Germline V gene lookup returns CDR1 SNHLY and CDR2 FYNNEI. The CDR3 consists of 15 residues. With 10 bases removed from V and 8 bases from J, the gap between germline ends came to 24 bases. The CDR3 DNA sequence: TGTGCCACTCGGAACCAGGGGAGTAGTGAAGATGAGCAGTTCTTC. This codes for CATRNQGSSEDEQFF.

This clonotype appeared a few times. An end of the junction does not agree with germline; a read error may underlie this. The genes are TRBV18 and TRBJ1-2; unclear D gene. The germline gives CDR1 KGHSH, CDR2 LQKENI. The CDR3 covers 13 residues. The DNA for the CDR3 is TGTGCCAGTTCACCTACCGATGCCTACGGCTACACCTTC. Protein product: CASSPTDAYGYTF. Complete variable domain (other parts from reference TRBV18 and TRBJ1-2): NAGVMQNPRHLVRRRGQEARLRCSPMKGHSHVYWYRQLPEEGLKFMVYLQKENIIDESGMPKERFSAEFPKEGPSILRIQQVVRGDSAAYFCASSPTDAYGYTFGSGTRLTVV.

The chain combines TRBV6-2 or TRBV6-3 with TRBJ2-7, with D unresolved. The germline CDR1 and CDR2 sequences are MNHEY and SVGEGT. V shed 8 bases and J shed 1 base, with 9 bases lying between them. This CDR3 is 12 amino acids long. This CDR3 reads CASEEGSYEQYF. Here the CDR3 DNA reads TGTGCCAGCGAGGAAGGTTCCTACGAGCAGTACTTC.

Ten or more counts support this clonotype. Written as DNA, the CDR3 is TGTGCCAGCAGCCACACACCCAATGAGCAGTTCTTC. Translated: CASSHTPNEQFF. The genes are TRBV3-1 and TRBJ2-1, with unresolved D. Per the germline V gene, CDR1 is LGHDT and CDR2 is YNNKEL (reference sequence). The CDR3 contains 12 residues. V shed 3 bases and J shed 6 bases, with 6 bases lying between them.

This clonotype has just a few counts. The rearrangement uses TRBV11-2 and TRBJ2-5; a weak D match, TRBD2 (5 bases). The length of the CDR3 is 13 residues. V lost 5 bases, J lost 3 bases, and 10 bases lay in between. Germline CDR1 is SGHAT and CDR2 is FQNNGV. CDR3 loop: CASSLSLEETQYF. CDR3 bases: TGTGCCAGCAGCCTATCACTAGAAGAGACCCAGTACTTC.

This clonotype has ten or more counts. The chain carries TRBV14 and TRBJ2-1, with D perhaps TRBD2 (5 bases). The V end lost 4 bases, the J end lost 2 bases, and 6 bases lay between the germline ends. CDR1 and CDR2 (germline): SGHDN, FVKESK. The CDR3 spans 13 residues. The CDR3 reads CASSPGAYNEQFF. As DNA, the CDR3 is TGTGCCAGCAGCCCCGGGGCCTACAATGAGCAGTTCTTC.

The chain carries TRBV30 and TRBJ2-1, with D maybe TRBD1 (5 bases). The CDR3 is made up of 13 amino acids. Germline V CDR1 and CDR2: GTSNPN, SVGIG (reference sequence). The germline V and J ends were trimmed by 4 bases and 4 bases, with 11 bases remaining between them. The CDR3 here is CAWTQGNYNEQFF. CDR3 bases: TGTGCCTGGACCCAGGGAAATTACAATGAGCAGTTCTTC.

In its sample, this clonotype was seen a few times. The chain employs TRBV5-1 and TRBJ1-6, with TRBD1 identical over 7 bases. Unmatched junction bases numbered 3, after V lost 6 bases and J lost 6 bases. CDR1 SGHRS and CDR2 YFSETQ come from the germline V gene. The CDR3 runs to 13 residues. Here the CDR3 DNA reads TGCGCCAGCACCCGGGACAGTAATTCACCCCTCCACTTT. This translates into CASTRDSNSPLHF.

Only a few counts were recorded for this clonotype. The CDR3 nucleotides are TGCAGCGTTGAGCGGAGCCTCATGAACACTGAAGCTTTCTTT. Translating gives CSVERSLMNTEAFF. The gene calls are TRBV29-1 and TRBJ1-1, with D hard to call. CDR3 length: 14 amino acids. Germline V CDR1 and CDR2: SQVTM, ANQGSEA. Trimming stripped 3 bases from V and 0 bases from J, with 11 bases between.

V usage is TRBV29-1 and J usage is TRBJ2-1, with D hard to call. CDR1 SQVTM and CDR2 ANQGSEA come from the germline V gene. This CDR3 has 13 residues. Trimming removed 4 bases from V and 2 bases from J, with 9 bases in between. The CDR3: CSVGFATYNEQFF. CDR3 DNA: TGCAGCGTTGGGTTTGCGACCTACAATGAGCAGTTCTTC.

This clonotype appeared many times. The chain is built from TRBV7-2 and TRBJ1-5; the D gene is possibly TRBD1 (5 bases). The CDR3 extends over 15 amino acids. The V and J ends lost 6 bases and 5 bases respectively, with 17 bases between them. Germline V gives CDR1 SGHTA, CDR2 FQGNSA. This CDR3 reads CASRVGDGYYQPQHF. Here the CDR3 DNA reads TGTGCCAGCAGGGTGGGGGACGGGTACTATCAGCCCCAGCATTTT.

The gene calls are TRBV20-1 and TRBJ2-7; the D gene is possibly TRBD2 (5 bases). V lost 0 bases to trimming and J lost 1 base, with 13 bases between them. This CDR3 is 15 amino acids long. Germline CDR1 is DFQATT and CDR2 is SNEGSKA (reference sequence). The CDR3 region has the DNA TGCAGTGCTAGAGATCGGCTAGCTAGGTCCTACGAGCAGTACTTC. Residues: CSARDRLARSYEQYF.

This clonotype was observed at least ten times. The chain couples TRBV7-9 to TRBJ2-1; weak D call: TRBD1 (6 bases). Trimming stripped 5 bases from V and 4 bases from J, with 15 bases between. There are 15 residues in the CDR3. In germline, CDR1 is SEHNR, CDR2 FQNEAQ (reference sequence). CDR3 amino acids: CASSPQGGIYNEQFF. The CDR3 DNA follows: TGTGCCAGCAGCCCACAAGGGGGAATTTACAATGAGCAGTTCTTC.

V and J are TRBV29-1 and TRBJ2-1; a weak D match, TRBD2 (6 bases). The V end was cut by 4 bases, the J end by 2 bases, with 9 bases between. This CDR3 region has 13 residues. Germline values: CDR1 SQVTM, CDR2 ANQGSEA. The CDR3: CSVAAGTYNEQFF. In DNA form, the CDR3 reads TGCAGCGTTGCGGCGGGGACCTACAATGAGCAGTTCTTC.

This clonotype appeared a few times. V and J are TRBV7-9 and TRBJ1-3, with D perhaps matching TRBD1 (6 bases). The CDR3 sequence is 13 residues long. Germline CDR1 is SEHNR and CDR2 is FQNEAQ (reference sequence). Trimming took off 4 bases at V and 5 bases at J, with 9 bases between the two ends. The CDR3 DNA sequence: TGTGCCAGCAGCTCCAGGGGCCGAAACACCATATATTTT. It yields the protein CASSSRGRNTIYF.

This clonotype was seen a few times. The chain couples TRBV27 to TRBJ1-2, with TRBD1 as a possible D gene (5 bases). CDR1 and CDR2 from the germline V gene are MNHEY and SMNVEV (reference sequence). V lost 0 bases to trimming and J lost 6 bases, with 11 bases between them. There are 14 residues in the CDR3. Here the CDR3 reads CASSLSRDGNGYTF. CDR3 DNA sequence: TGTGCCAGCAGTTTATCCCGGGACGGCAATGGCTACACCTTC.

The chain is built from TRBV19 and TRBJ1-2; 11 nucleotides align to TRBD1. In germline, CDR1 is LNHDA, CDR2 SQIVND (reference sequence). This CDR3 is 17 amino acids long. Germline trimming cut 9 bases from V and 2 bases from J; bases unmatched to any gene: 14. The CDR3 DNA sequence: TGTGCCAGCCTCCTCGGCGAGGGACAGGGGGTAAACTATGGCTACACCTTC. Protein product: CASLLGEGQGVNYGYTF. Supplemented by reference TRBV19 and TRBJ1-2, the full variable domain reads DGGITQSPKYLFRKEGQNVTLSCEQNLNHDAMYWYRQDPGQGLRLIYYSQIVNDFQKGDIAEGYSVSREKKESFPLTVTSAQKNPTAFYLCASLLGEGQGVNYGYTFGSGTRLTVV.

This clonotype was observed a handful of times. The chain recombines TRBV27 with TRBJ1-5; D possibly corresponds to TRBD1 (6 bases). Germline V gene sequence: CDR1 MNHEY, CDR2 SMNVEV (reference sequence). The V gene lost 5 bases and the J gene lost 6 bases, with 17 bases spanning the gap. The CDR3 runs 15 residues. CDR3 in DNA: TGTGCCAGCAGTGGGGGGCGCGAGGTGAGTCAGCCCCAGCATTTT. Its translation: CASSGGREVSQPQHF.

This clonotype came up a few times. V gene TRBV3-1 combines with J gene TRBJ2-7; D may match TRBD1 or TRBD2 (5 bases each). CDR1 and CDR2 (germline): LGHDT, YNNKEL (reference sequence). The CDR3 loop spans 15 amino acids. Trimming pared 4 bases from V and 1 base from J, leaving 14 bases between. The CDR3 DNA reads TGTGCCAGCAGCCCGACCAGGGACCCTTCCTACGAGCAGTACTTC. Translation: CASSPTRDPSYEQYF.

CDR3 sequence: CASSSGGTGGYTF. CDR3 in DNA: TGTGCCAGCAGTTCTGGGGGGACGGGAGGCTACACCTTC. The V gene is TRBV28, the J gene TRBJ1-2, with TRBD1 as a possible D gene (5 bases). CDR3 length equals 13 residues. The germline V and J ends were trimmed by 4 bases and 8 bases, with 14 bases remaining between them. The germline V gene has CDR1 MDHEN and CDR2 SYDVKM.

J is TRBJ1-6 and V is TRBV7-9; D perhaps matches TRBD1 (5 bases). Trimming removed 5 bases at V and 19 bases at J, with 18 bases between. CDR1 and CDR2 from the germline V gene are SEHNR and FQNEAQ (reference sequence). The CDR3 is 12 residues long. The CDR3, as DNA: TGTGCCAGCAGCCCAAATACGGGGCTCCGACACTTT. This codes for CASSPNTGLRHF. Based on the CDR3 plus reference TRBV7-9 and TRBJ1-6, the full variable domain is DTGVSQNPRHKITKRGQNVTFRCDPISEHNRLYWYRQTLGQGPEFLTYFQNEAQLEKSRLLSDRFSAERPKGSFSTLEIQRTEQGDSAMYLCASSPNTGLRHFGNGTRLTVT.